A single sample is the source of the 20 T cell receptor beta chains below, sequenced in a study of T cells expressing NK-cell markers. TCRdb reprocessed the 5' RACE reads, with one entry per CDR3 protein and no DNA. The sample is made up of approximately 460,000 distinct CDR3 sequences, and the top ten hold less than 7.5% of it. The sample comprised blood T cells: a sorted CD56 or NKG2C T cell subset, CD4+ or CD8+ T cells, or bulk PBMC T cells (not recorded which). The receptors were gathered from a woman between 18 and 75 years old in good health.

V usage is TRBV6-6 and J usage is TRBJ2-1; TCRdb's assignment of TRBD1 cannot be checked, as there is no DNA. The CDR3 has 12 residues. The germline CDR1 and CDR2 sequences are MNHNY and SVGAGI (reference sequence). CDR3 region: CDDRVLENEQFF.

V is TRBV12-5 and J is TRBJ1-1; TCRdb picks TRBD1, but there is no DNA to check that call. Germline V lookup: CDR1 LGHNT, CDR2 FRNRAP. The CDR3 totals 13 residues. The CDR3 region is CASGLDRDTEAFF.

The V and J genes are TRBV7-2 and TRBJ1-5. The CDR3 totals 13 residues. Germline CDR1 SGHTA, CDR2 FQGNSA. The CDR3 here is CASSLGRGQPQHF. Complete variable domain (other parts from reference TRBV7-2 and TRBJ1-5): GAGVSQSPSNKVTEKGKDVELRCDPISGHTALYWYRQSLGQGLEFLIYFQGNSAPDKSGLPSDRFSAERTGGSVSTLTIQRTQQEDSAVYLCASSLGRGQPQHFGDGTRLSIL.

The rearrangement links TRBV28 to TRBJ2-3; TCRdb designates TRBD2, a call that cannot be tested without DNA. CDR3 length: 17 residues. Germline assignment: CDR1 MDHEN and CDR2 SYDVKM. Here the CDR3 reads CASSYTISGETTDTQYF.

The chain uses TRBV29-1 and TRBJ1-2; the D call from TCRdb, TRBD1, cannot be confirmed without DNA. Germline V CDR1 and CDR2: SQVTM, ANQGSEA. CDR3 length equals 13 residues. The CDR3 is CSARDRGRDGYTF.

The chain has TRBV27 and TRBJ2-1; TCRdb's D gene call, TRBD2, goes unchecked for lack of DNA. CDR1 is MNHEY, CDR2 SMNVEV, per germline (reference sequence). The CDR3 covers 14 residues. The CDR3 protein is CASTASGHYNEQFF.

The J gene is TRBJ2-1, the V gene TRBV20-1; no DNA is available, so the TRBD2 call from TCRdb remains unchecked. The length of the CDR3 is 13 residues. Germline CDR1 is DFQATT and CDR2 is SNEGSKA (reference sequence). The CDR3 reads CSAPQGLHNEQFF.

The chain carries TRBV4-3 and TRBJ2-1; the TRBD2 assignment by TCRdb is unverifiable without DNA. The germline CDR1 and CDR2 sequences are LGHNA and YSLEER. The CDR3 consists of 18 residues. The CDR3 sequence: CASSLRTKAGLNANEQFF.

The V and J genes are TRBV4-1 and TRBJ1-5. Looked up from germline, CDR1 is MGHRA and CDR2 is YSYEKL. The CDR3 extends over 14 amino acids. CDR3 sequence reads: CASSQGTARVPQHF.

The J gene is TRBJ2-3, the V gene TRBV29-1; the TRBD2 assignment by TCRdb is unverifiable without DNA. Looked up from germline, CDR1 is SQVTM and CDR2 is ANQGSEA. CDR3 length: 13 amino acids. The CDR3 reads CSVLAGTADTQYF.

The CDR3 reads CSVDEGPGYTF. The gene calls are TRBV29-1 and TRBJ1-2. Germline V gene sequence: CDR1 SQVTM, CDR2 ANQGSEA. CDR3 length equals 11 residues.

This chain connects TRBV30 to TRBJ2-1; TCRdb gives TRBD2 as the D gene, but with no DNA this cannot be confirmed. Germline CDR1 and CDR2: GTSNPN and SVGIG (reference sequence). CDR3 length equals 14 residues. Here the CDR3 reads CAWSDKRGRNEQFF.

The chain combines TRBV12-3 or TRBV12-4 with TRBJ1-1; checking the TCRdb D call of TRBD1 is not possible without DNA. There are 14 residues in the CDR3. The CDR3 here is CASKTGHANTEAFF.

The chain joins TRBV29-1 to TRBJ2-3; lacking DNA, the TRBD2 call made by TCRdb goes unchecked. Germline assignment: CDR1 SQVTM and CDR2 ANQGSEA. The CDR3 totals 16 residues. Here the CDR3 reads CSVSGGLAGVMDTQYF.

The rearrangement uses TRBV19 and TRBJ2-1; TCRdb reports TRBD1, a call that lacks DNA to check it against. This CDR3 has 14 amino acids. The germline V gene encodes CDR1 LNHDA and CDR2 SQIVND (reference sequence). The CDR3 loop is CASSTRHALGEQFF.

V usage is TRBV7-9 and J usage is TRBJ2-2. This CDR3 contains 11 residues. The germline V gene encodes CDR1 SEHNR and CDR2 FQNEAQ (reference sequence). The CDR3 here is CASSTTGELFF.

The CDR3 loop reads CASSLSGEQPQHF. The chain joins TRBV28 to TRBJ1-5; TCRdb outputs TRBD1, but without DNA this stays unchecked. Per germline, CDR1 MDHEN and CDR2 SYDVKM. The CDR3 covers 13 residues.

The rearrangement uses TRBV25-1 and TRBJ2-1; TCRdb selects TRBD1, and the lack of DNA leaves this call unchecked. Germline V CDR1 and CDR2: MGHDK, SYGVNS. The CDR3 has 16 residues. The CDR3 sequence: CASSESFGQGNNEQFF.

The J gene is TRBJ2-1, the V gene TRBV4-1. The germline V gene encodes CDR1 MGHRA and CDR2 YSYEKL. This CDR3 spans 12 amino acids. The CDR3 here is CASSPTRNEQFF.

The CDR3 region is CASSSTSLQETQYF. The chain recombines TRBV5-1 with TRBJ2-5; TCRdb's D call of TRBD2 is untestable without DNA. Germline CDR1 and CDR2: SGHRS and YFSETQ. The CDR3 loop spans 14 amino acids.